This T cell receptor beta chain was identified during a study of T cells after yellow fever vaccination. On this clonotype: Its antigen is as yet unknown.

5'RACE template switching generated TCR cDNA, adding a universal primer site and UMIs. Via MiXCR, TCRdb re-called the 5' RACE reads, giving one row per CDR3 protein. The sample yields 620,000 or so distinct CDR3 sequences, about a sixth seen once. Study results and caveats: Once the booster was given, most primary-vaccination clones reappeared, at approximately 97% for CD4 and roughly 85% for CD8. The CD4 and CD8 compartments had a small share of their clonotypes in common.

The ends were cut back, 4 bases at V and 0 bases at J, with 16 bases in the middle. There are 16 residues in the CDR3. Germline CDR1 is DFQATT and CDR2 is SNEGSKA (reference sequence). This sequence was found in a young man who received the YFV17D yellow fever vaccine. This specimen was PBMCs, taken around 5 days after the first yellow fever vaccination. The V call is TRBV20-1, the J call TRBJ2-1, with D possibly matching TRBD2 (6 bases). The CDR3: CSAILREAHSYNEQFF. The CDR3 region has the DNA TGCAGTGCTATCCTCAGGGAGGCCCACTCCTACAATGAGCAGTTCTTC.